These 23 T cell receptor beta chains came from one sample sequenced in a study of kidney transplant recipient with SARS-CoV-2 infection. One entry per CDR3 protein, called by TCRdb with MiXCR from the reads. The sample records fewer than 250,000 distinct CDR3 sequences, more than 25% being singletons. Sequenced here: a blood sample, sampled at baseline and on roughly day 110 from a kidney transplant recipient. The source is a male patient in his thirties who had COVID-19 and was a kidney transplant recipient. Some T cells may arise from the graft donor.

This clonotype appeared many times. This chain uses TRBV6-5 with TRBJ2-1; no firm D call. V lost 6 bases and J 2 bases, leaving 8 bases between the germline ends. Germline V gene sequence: CDR1 MNHEY, CDR2 SVGAGI. This CDR3 is built from 13 residues. The CDR3 is CASRDPTYNEQFF. DNA of the CDR3: TGTGCCAGCAGGGACCCGACCTACAATGAGCAGTTCTTC.

This clonotype has a count of ten or more. The rearrangement joins TRBV7-6 to TRBJ1-2; D unresolved. Germline V gene sequence: CDR1 SGHVS, CDR2 FNYEAQ. This CDR3 region has 17 residues. V was cut by 5 bases and J by 4 bases, with 23 bases left in between. CDR3 protein: CASSLTNESRKTYGYTF. The CDR3 nucleotides are TGTGCCAGCAGCCTTACTAATGAATCTCGAAAGACCTATGGCTACACCTTC.

This clonotype was seen ten or more times. V gene TRBV28 combines with J gene TRBJ1-5, with D tentatively TRBD1 (6 bases). Germline loops: CDR1 MDHEN, CDR2 SYDVKM. This CDR3 has 14 amino acids. The ends were cut back, 6 bases at V and 3 bases at J, with 12 bases in the middle. The chain's CDR3 is CASRGQGNNQPQHF. As DNA, the CDR3 is TGTGCCAGCAGGGGGCAGGGGAACAATCAGCCCCAGCATTTT.

This clonotype was recorded many times. This chain links TRBV5-1 with TRBJ1-5, with D perhaps TRBD1 (5 bases). In germline, CDR1 is SGHRS, CDR2 YFSETQ. V dropped 0 bases and J dropped 0 bases, with 28 bases sitting between them. The CDR3 spans 22 residues. The CDR3 reads CASSLGRVRDRSIINSNQPQHF. CDR3 in DNA: TGCGCCAGCAGCTTGGGCCGCGTCAGGGACCGCTCAATTATTAATAGCAATCAGCCCCAGCATTTT.

This clonotype came up many times. V usage is TRBV8-2 and J usage is TRBJ1-2. TRBV8-2 is a documented pseudogene. The CDR3 has 16 amino acids. DNA for the CDR3: TGTGGCAGTCCAGGACTTGATAGCCGAAAGACCTATGGCTACACCTTC. It yields the protein CGSPGLDSRKTYGYTF.

Comment on this clonotype: A much larger clone lies one base from this, so it may be a read error. The V gene is TRBV7-1, the J gene TRBJ1-2; no clear D gene. TRBV7-1 is assigned to the ORF class and has an uncertain function. The CDR3 is made up of 17 amino acids. The DNA for the CDR3 is TGTGTCAGCAGCCGAATTCCTCACGAGGGAAAGACCTATGGCTACACCTTC. It specifies CVSSRIPHEGKTYGYTF.

This clonotype appeared many times. The chain uses TRBV19 and TRBJ2-5; perhaps TRBD1 as D (6 bases). Germline CDR1 LNHDA, CDR2 SQIVND (reference sequence). The CDR3 totals 15 residues. Trimming pared 6 bases from V and 0 bases from J, leaving 14 bases between. The CDR3 DNA sequence: TGTGCCAGTAGGGGCCCTCAGGGGTACCAAGAGACCCAGTACTTC. Its protein product is CASRGPQGYQETQYF.

This clonotype was observed at least ten times. It is unclear where the CDR3 begins or ends on the DNA, so no DNA is shown, and the CDR3 is as TCRdb lists it. This chain links TRBV7-5 with TRBJ1-2. TRBV7-5 has pseudogene status. Including both end residues, the CDR3 is 19 amino acids long. This CDR3 is CISVPESTTEVGKTYGYTF.

In this sample, this clonotype turned up many times. This chain uses TRBV24-1 with TRBJ2-1; D possibly corresponds to TRBD2 (5 bases). Germline values: CDR1 KGHDR, CDR2 SFDVKD. With 6 bases removed from V and 0 bases from J, the gap between germline ends came to 11 bases. The CDR3 sequence is 15 residues long. The CDR3 region has the DNA TGTGCCACCAGTTTCGGGAAGGGCTCCTACAATGAGCAGTTCTTC. This sequence encodes CATSFGKGSYNEQFF.

J is TRBJ2-1 and V is TRBV2; 10 bases fit TRBD2. V trimming: 5 bases; J trimming: 1 base; junction bases outside the gene matches: 2. This CDR3 region has 15 residues. CDR1 and CDR2 (germline): SNHLY, FYNNEI. The CDR3 loop reads CASSRLAGSYNEQFF. The CDR3 coding sequence is TGTGCCAGCAGTCGACTAGCGGGTTCCTACAATGAGCAGTTCTTC.

In its sample, this clonotype was seen many times. The chain has TRBV12-3 or TRBV12-4 and TRBJ1-3; D not resolved. The CDR3 contains 12 residues. V was trimmed by 5 bases and J by 6 bases, leaving 8 bases between them. CDR3 DNA: TGTGCCAGCAGTCACGGGTCAAACACCATATATTTT. This sequence encodes CASSHGSNTIYF.

V and J are TRBV7-9 and TRBJ2-1; possibly TRBD1 or TRBD2 for D (5 bases each). Germline V gene data show CDR1 as SEHNR and CDR2 as FQNEAQ (reference sequence). V was trimmed by 0 bases and J by 3 bases, leaving 9 bases between them. The CDR3 has 15 residues. The CDR3 coding sequence is TGTGCCAGCAGCTTAGCGGGACCCCGCTACAATGAGCAGTTCTTC. It encodes CASSLAGPRYNEQFF.

Details on this clonotype: A much larger clone is a single base away; this may be a read error. DNA of the CDR3: TGTGCCAGCAGCAAGGGAGGGCCCGGCGCCTACGAGCAGTACTTC. This translates into CASSKGGPGAYEQYF. The J gene is TRBJ2-7, the V gene TRBV6-5; 7 bases map to TRBD2. Germline V gene lookup returns CDR1 MNHEY and CDR2 SVGAGI. This CDR3 spans 15 amino acids. J gave up 2 bases and V 6 bases, and 10 bases lay outside the gene matches.

This clonotype came up a few times. The chain couples TRBV20-1 to TRBJ2-1; 8 bases match TRBD2. This CDR3 is 13 amino acids long. Germline CDR1 DFQATT, CDR2 SNEGSKA (reference sequence). V was clipped by 3 bases and J by 6 bases; unmatched bases: 4. The CDR3 sequence: CSASGRVPNEQFF. In DNA form, the CDR3 reads TGCAGTGCTAGCGGGAGGGTCCCCAATGAGCAGTTCTTC.

This clonotype was seen at least ten times. The chain is built from TRBV3-1 and TRBJ2-2; D gene uncertain. The CDR3 consists of 18 residues. Per germline, CDR1 LGHDT and CDR2 YNNKEL (reference sequence). V lost 5 bases, J lost 5 bases, and 24 bases lay in between. The CDR3 DNA reads as TGTGCCAGCAGCGACACTCTTCCCATTTCAGGCTTGACCGGGGAGCTGTTTTTT. Its translation is CASSDTLPISGLTGELFF.

With respect to this clonotype: A much bigger clone sits one base away, suggesting this may be a read error. No conserved phenylalanine or tryptophan ends this CDR3, so it is likely a read error. The CDR3 DNA follows: TGTGCCAGCAGTACGATGGCGGAATGTAGAAAGACCTATGGCTACACCTCC. Protein product: CASSTMAECRKTYGYTS. The chain employs TRBV6-1 and TRBJ1-2; no clear D gene. The CDR3 length is 17 residues. Germline V gives CDR1 MNHNS, CDR2 SASEGT. Between the trimmed V and J ends, which lost 5 bases and 4 bases, there was a span of 23 bases.

This clonotype occurred many times. The V call is TRBV10-3, the J call TRBJ1-4; D unclear. The germline V gene has CDR1 ENHRY and CDR2 SYGVKD. The ends were cut back, 3 bases at V and 8 bases at J, with 7 bases in the middle. This CDR3 spans 12 amino acids. DNA of the CDR3: TGTGCCATCAGTGAAATCCAGGAAAAACTGTTTTTT. It translates to CAISEIQEKLFF.

In this sample, this clonotype turned up many times. The J gene is TRBJ2-5, the V gene TRBV7-2, with TRBD2 as a possible D gene (7 bases). CDR3 size: 16 residues. CDR1 and CDR2 from the germline V gene are SGHTA and FQGNSA. Trimming took off 1 base at V and 2 bases at J, with 14 bases between the two ends. CDR3 residues: CASSLGGGPGQETQYF. The CDR3 DNA reads as TGTGCCAGCAGCTTAGGGGGGGGGCCTGGACAAGAGACCCAGTACTTC.

This clonotype showed up many times. The chain combines TRBV24-1 with TRBJ1-2, with D unclear. There are 17 residues in the CDR3. Germline V gene sequence: CDR1 KGHDR, CDR2 SFDVKD. V lost 6 bases and J lost 4, with 23 bases in between. The CDR3 spells CATSSATSTRKTYGYTF. The CDR3 nucleotides are TGTGCCACCAGTAGTGCTACTAGTACCAGAAAGACCTATGGCTACACCTTC.

Ten or more counts support this clonotype. The chain employs TRBV18 and TRBJ2-3; 9 nucleotides match TRBD1. The CDR3 consists of 17 residues. Looked up from germline, CDR1 is KGHSH and CDR2 is LQKENI. J lost 5 bases, V lost 2 bases, and 11 bases had no gene match. The CDR3 reads CASSPVSQGAGKDTQYF. DNA of the CDR3: TGTGCCAGCTCACCAGTCTCACAGGGGGCTGGGAAAGATACGCAGTATTTT.

Points on this clonotype: It may be a read error: a sequence one base away is much more abundant. The chain is built from TRBV6-5 and TRBJ1-2, with D possibly matching TRBD1 (6 bases). CDR1 is MNHEY, CDR2 SVGAGI, per germline. This CDR3 spans 15 amino acids. Trimming stripped 6 bases from V and 13 bases from J, with 27 bases between. The DNA of the CDR3 is TGTGCCAGCAGACACTCTAACCCCGGGACACCGATCTGCACCTTC. Its protein product is CASRHSNPGTPICTF.

The chain combines TRBV8-2 with TRBJ1-2. TRBV8-2 is a listed pseudogene. The CDR3 loop spans 16 amino acids. The DNA for the CDR3 is TGTGGCAGTCGGAAACTTGATAGCCGAAAGACCTATGGCTACACCTTC. Encoded protein: CGSRKLDSRKTYGYTF.

This clonotype was counted many times. The rearrangement joins TRBV12-3 or TRBV12-4 to TRBJ2-5; possibly TRBD1 or TRBD2 for D (7 bases each). Trimming removed 7 bases at V and 4 bases at J, with 19 bases between. There are 15 residues in the CDR3. CDR3 sequence reads: CASNLGEGAGETQYF. The CDR3, as DNA: TGTGCCAGCAACCTGGGGGAGGGGGCAGGAGAGACCCAGTACTTC.